The clone carrying this T cell receptor (beta chain) came up many times. Its matching antigen is unknown. The data originate from a study of T cell repertoires in cytomegalovirus infection. General study points: The cumulative frequency of public TCR beta families distinguished individuals who carried CMV together with the relevant HLA.

This CDR3 comprises 13 residues. Germline lookup yields CDR1 SGHDN and CDR2 FVKESK. Trimming cost V 8 bases and J 5 bases; bases outside gene matches: 4. MiXCR, run by TCRdb on the reads, gives a single entry per CDR3 protein. The sample includes 65,000 to 90,000 distinct CDR3 sequences, roughly 3.7% of them seen just once. Source material: PBMCs. The TCR originated in a human donor in good health (CMV status not recorded). Some clones in this sample may be carry-over from other donors' samples. The chain has TRBV14 and TRBJ2-7, with 12 bases matching TRBD2. CDR3 region: CASPLAGGHEQYF. The CDR3 nucleotides are TGTGCCAGCCCACTAGCGGGGGGCCACGAGCAGTACTTC.